This T cell receptor (beta chain) stems from a study of CD8+ T cells in alopecia areata. Study-wide results and caveats: Tofacitinib did not eliminate many expanded lesional clones from scalp or blood.

This sample's treatment: oral pan-JAK inhibitor, 5-10 mg twice daily. Germline CDR1 reads LGHNA; CDR2 reads YNFKEQ. V was cut by 4 bases and J by 4 bases, with 17 bases left in between. CDR3 length: 17 residues. RNA was extracted and reverse transcribed into cDNA as the sequencing template. The protocol was immunoSEQ multiplex PCR, while the TCRdb copy is restricted to in-frame clones and leaves out a portion. Of roughly 110,000 clones detected, about four fifths appear once; the ten largest clones hold about 24%. Comment on this clone: The target antigen is unknown.

This chain connects TRBV4-2 to TRBJ1-6, with D tentatively TRBD1 (5 bases). The receptor comes from a human donor with alopecia areata. Sample: CD8+ T cells sorted from blood, taken at week 24, from a patient treated with tofacitinib. The CDR3 loop is CASSPPRGEGYNSPLHF. CDR3 in DNA: TGTGCCAGCAGCCCACCCAGAGGGGAGGGATATAATTCACCCCTCCACTTT.